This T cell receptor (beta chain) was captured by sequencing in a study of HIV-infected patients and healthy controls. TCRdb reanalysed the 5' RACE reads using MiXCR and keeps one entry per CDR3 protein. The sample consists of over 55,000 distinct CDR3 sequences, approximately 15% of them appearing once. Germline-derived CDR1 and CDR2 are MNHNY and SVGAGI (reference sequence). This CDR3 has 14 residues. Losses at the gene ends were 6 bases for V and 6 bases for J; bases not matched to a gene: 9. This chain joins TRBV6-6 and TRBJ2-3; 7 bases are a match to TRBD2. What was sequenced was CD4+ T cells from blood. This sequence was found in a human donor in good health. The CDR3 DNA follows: TGTGCCAGCAGCAGTCTAGCGGCCGGGGATACGCAGTATTTT. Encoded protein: CASSSLAAGDTQYF.